The rows below give T cell receptor beta chains drawn from one sample of a study of PD-1 blockade in mismatch repair-deficient tumors. The repertoire was sequenced with immunoSEQ multiplex PCR; TCRdb's copy has only in-frame clones and lacks some. The table has under 150,000 clones, around 83% seen once; the top ten hold about 13%. Sample: peripheral blood, taken 44 weeks after starting pembrolizumab. Source of these receptors: an adult with mismatch repair-deficient cancer. Each CDR3 is given with its conserved first and last residue. Expanded clones get a size class; other rows say once, few or many, or leave the size out.

clone_size	j_call	v_call	cdr3_aa
.	TRBJ2-1	TRBV5-1	CASSMGLAGGYPYNEQFF
once	TRBJ2-5	TRBV19	CASSTSYGLGETQYF
.	TRBJ2-2	TRBV7-9	CASSLSDAGELFF
.	TRBJ2-7	TRBV6-5	CASRRDPGGVYEQYF
.	TRBJ2-5	TRBV5-6	CASSLLGAYQETQYF
.	TRBJ1-5	TRBV5-1	CASLDRRVDQPQHF
.	TRBJ1-5	TRBV30	CAWSSQGGQPQHF
.	TRBJ2-5	TRBV30	CAWSVFGGQETQYF
.	TRBJ2-7	TRBV5-4	CASSLYSGTLGEQYF
once	TRBJ1-1	TRBV9	CASSPTGGENTEAFF
.	TRBJ1-3	TRBV11-3	CASGSSGNTIYF
.	TRBJ2-7	TRBV6-6	CASSLTSGYEQYF
.	TRBJ2-3	TRBV25-1	CASSGTATDTQYF
.	TRBJ2-7	TRBV13	CASSSGQGSYEQYF
.	TRBJ2-7	TRBV9	CASSPRQGADDEQYF
.	TRBJ2-3	TRBV5-6	CASSSTVRGRESGTQYF
.	TRBJ2-7	TRBV14	CASSQEGYEQYF
.	TRBJ1-2	TRBV6-5	CASSPTGGTYGYTF
few	TRBJ2-7	TRBV7-9	CASSPSSYEQYF
.	TRBJ1-2	TRBV6-1	CASSLVTAAYGYTF
once	TRBJ2-7	TRBV29-1	CSVEMNRDYEQYF
.	TRBJ2-5	TRBV6-1	CASNTIQETQYF
.	TRBJ1-4	TRBV5-6	CASSGQGAWEKLFF
.	TRBJ2-1	TRBV9	CASSVGLIKTSGRVYEQFF
.	TRBJ2-7	TRBV6-6	CASLTGTGTYEQYF
.	TRBJ2-5	TRBV25-1	CASSEFLGLAGAQETQYF